Listed below are T cell receptor beta chains from one sample, sequenced in a study of early T cells in non-severe SARS-CoV-2 infection. MiXCR, run by TCRdb on the 5' RACE reads, gives a single entry per CDR3 protein. The sample carries about 110,000 distinct CDR3 sequences, about 12% recorded once. Material: whole blood. The receptor set was obtained from an adult who was a healthcare worker with PCR-confirmed SARS-CoV-2 infection or an uninfected control (not recorded which). Both conserved end residues are part of each CDR3. Each record gives: D gene, clone size, J gene, V gene, CDR3 DNA, CDR3 protein. A D gene is named only where the DNA matches it firmly. For some rows the clone size is stated as once, few or many, or as a class when expanded; others skip it.

- few TRBJ1-6 TRBV20-1 TGCAGTGCCGCGTTATCCGTGGACAGCAATTCACCCCTCCACTTT CSAALSVDSNSPLHF
- few TRBJ2-7 TRBV15 TGTGCCACCAGGGTGGACATTGCCTACGAGCAGTACTTC CATRVDIAYEQYF
- few TRBJ2-7 TRBV12-3/TRBV12-4 TGTGCCAGCAGTTTATATGGTGCCTCCTACGAGCAGTACTTC CASSLYGASYEQYF
- many TRBJ2-1 TRBV24-1 TGTGCCACCAGTGATCTTACTACCAATGAGCAGTTCTTC CATSDLTTNEQFF
TRBD1 few TRBJ2-2 TRBV29-1 TGCAGCGGTCACAGGGGGAACACCGGGGAGCTGTTTTTT CSGHRGNTGELFF
- - TRBJ1-1 TRBV14 TGTGCCAGCAGCCAAGGCCAGGGGAGCGGAGCTTTCTTT CASSQGQGSGAFF
- few TRBJ1-5 TRBV20-1 TGCAGTGCTCAAGAGGGGGGGCAGCCCCAGCATTTT CSAQEGGQPQHF
TRBD2 few TRBJ2-1 TRBV15 TGTGCCACCAGCAGAGATGGGGGAGGGATCCATGCTGAGCAGTTCTTC CATSRDGGGIHAEQFF
- many TRBJ1-5 TRBV20-1 TGCAGTGCTAGAGATTACGATCGAAAGGGGGATCAGCCCCAGCATTTT CSARDYDRKGDQPQHF
- - TRBJ1-2 TRBV7-2 TGTGCCAGCAGCTTAGGTCGGACAGTTGGCTACACCTTC CASSLGRTVGYTF
TRBD1 many TRBJ1-2 TRBV29-1 TGCAGCGTTGCCACGGACAGGGGATTCTATGGCTACACCTTC CSVATDRGFYGYTF
- few TRBJ2-1 TRBV19 TGTGCCAGTACGGGGGTGTACAATGAGCAGTTCTTC CASTGVYNEQFF
- many TRBJ2-3 TRBV12-3/TRBV12-4 TGTGCCAGCAGTTTAGCAGGTCAGGCGGCTTCAGATACGCAGTATTTT CASSLAGQAASDTQYF
TRBD2 few TRBJ2-1 TRBV2 TGTGCCAGCAGCCGCAGCGGGAGGGCCCGGAATGAGCAGTTCTTC CASSRSGRARNEQFF
TRBD2 many TRBJ2-7 TRBV2 TGTGCCAGCAGTGAGGAAGTAGCGGGGGGCTACGAGCAGTACTTC CASSEEVAGGYEQYF
- many TRBJ2-2 TRBV9 TGTGCCAGCAGCGTAGAAGGGAACTTACCGAACACCGGGGAGCTGTTTTTT CASSVEGNLPNTGELFF
- many TRBJ2-7 TRBV29-1 TGCAGCGTTGAAGTAAGGGGCGAGCAGTACTTC CSVEVRGEQYF
- - TRBJ2-6 TRBV12-3/TRBV12-4 TGTGCCAGCAGCCCCACAAGCTCTGGGGCCAACGTCCTGACTTTC CASSPTSSGANVLTF
- few TRBJ1-1 TRBV10-3 TGTGCCATCAGTGATGGACAGCCCCCCTTTCTGAACACTGAAGCTTTCTTT CAISDGQPPFLNTEAFF
- many TRBJ2-3 TRBV5-1 TGCGCCAGCAGATTGACTGGAGATACGCAGTATTTT CASRLTGDTQYF
- few TRBJ2-1 TRBV7-9 TGTGCCAGCAGCTTAGTAGGTGAGAAGCAGTTCTTC CASSLVGEKQFF
- - TRBJ2-7 TRBV3-1 TGTGCCAGCAGCCCCGCCAGGGGTTCCCTCTACGAGCAGTACTTC CASSPARGSLYEQYF
- - TRBJ2-7 TRBV18 TGTGCCAGCTCACCGGAGAGAGAGGAGCAGTACTTC CASSPEREEQYF
TRBD2 - TRBJ2-7 TRBV4-1 TGCGCCAGCAGCCAGCTAGCGGGGTTGCTATCCTACGAGCAGTACTTC CASSQLAGLLSYEQYF
TRBD2 - TRBJ2-5 TRBV5-8 TGTGCCAGCAGCTTTAGCGGGAGAAAGGGCCAAGAGACCCAGTACTTC CASSFSGRKGQETQYF
- many TRBJ2-7 TRBV7-9 TGTGCCAGCAGCTTTCAGTTCCAACCCTACGAGCAGTACTTC CASSFQFQPYEQYF
- many TRBJ2-3 TRBV3-1 TGTGCCAGCAGCTCCCGGGACTCGCGTTTACGGACGCAGTATTTT CASSSRDSRLRTQYF
TRBD2 - TRBJ2-7 TRBV5-1 TGCGACAGCAGCGTAACCGGGACTAGCTACGAGCAGTACTTC CDSSVTGTSYEQYF
- few TRBJ1-5 TRBV10-3 TGTGCCATCTCCGCCCCCAATCAGCCCCAGCATTTT CAISAPNQPQHF
- few TRBJ2-2 TRBV7-6 TGTGCCAGCAGCTTCACTCGGGGTCACCGACCTAAAAAGGGGACCGGGGAGCTGTTTTTT CASSFTRGHRPKKGTGELFF
- many TRBJ2-3 TRBV21-1 TGTGCCAGCCCCCGGAGGGACGGCACAGATACGCAGTATTTT CASPRRDGTDTQYF
TRBD1 many TRBJ1-1 TRBV11-2 TGTGCCAGCAGCTTATGGGTGGCCAGGGGGGGCACTGAAGCTTTCTTT CASSLWVARGGTEAFF
- once TRBJ2-3 TRBV23-1 TGCGCCAGCGGTGGCGAGGGGCCAATCACAGATACGCAGTATTTT CASGGEGPITDTQYF
- many TRBJ2-1 TRBV5-1 TGCGCCAGCAGCTTGGAAGGGGAAAAGCAGTTCTTC CASSLEGEKQFF
TRBD1 many TRBJ1-1 TRBV7-6 TGTGCCAGCACCATGGGACAGTTTGCGAACACTGAAGCTTTCTTT CASTMGQFANTEAFF
- - TRBJ2-5 TRBV20-1 TGCAGTGCTAGGACTAACCAAGAGACCCAGTACTTC CSARTNQETQYF
TRBD1 many TRBJ1-4 TRBV29-1 TGCAGCGTTGGGAGGACAGGTGGACGTGAAAAACTGTTTTTT CSVGRTGGREKLFF
- - TRBJ1-1 TRBV28 TGTGCCAGCAGTTCCGTGGGACAAGCTTTCTTT CASSSVGQAFF
- many TRBJ2-1 TRBV3-1 TGTGCCAGCAGCCCCCCGGGGATCGGCAGCAAATCCTACAATGAGCAGTTCTTC CASSPPGIGSKSYNEQFF
TRBD2 - TRBJ2-1 TRBV7-8 TGTGCCAGCAGCTTACCTAGCGGGAGGAACTACAATGAGCAGTTCTTC CASSLPSGRNYNEQFF
- many TRBJ2-1 TRBV10-3 TGTGCCACCCAAGGGGGGATCTCCTACAATGAGCAGTTCTTC CATQGGISYNEQFF
TRBD1 - TRBJ2-1 TRBV9 TGTGCCAGCAGCCCCCTGGGACAGAGAGAGCAGTTCTTC CASSPLGQREQFF
- few TRBJ2-5 TRBV5-4 TGTGCCAGCAGCTCTCGGCCAGGACAAGAGACCCAGTACTTC CASSSRPGQETQYF
- few TRBJ1-5 TRBV19 TGTGCCAGTAGTATAGAACGGTTAAATCAGCCCCAGCATTTT CASSIERLNQPQHF
- - TRBJ2-2 TRBV12-3/TRBV12-4 TGTGCCAGCAGTCTTCGGACGGGGAACACCGGGGAGCTGTTTTTT CASSLRTGNTGELFF
- few TRBJ1-6 TRBV7-3 TGTGCCAGCAGCCCCCTAGGGCCACCCCTCCACTTT CASSPLGPPLHF
TRBD1 many TRBJ2-7 TRBV27 TGTGCCAGCAGCTCCTGGGGGACAGGGGAGCAGTACTTC CASSSWGTGEQYF
- - TRBJ2-5 TRBV29-1 TGCAGCGTTGGGGGCACTATGGAGACCCAGTACTTC CSVGGTMETQYF
- many TRBJ1-1 TRBV5-1 TGCGCCAGCGGGGCTCGCCCGACCCCCATGAACACTGAAGCTTTCTTT CASGARPTPMNTEAFF